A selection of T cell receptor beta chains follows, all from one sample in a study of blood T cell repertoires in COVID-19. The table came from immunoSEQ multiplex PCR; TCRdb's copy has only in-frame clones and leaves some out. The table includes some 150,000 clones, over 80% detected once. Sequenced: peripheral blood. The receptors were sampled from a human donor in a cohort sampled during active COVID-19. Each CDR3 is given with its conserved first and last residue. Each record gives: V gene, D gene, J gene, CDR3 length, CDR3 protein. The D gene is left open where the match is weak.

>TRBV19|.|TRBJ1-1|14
CASTIQFGNTEAFF
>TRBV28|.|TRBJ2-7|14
CASSGWGDSYEQYF
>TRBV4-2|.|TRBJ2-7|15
CASSQDTAGHYEQYF
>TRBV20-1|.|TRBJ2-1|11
CSAILYNEQFF
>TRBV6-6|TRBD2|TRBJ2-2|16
CASRSGLAVLTGELFF
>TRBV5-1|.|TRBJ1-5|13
CASSPQGNQPQHF
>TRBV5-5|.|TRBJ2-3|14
CASSLPTSTDTQYF
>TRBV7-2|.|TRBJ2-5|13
CASTPAGQETQYF
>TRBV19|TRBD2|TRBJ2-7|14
CASSMLAGSYEQYF
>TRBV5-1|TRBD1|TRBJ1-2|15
CASSLAGRGFYGYTF
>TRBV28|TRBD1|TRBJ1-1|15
CASSPDRVIGTEAFF
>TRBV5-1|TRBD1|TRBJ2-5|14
CASSPGTGQETQYF
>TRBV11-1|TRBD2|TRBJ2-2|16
CASSSRTSGSTGELFF
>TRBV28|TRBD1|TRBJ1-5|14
CASIRTGGNQPQHF